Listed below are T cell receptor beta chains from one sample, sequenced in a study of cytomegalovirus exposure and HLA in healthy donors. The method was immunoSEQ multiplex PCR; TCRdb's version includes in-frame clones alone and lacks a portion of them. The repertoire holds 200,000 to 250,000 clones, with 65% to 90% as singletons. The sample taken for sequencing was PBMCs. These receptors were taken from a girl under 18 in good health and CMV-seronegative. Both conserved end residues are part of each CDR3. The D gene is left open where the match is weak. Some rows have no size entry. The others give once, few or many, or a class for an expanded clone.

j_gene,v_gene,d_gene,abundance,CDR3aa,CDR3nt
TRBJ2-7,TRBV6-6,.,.,CASEGSGDYEQYF,TGTGCCAGCGAGGGTTCAGGGGACTACGAGCAGTACTTC
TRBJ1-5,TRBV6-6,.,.,CASLPRASNQPQHF,TGTGCCAGCTTACCCCGAGCGAGCAATCAGCCCCAGCATTTT
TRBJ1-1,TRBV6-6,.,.,CASNRTPRDTEAFF,TGTGCCAGCAATCGAACCCCCCGGGACACTGAAGCTTTCTTT
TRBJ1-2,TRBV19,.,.,CASSTGTMFMQLYGYTF,TGTGCCAGTAGCACAGGGACAATGTTTATGCAACTCTATGGCTACACCTTC
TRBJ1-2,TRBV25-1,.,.,CASSLPGSYGYTF,TGTGCCAGCAGTTTACCCGGGAGCTATGGCTACACCTTC
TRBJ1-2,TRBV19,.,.,CASTEGGSVYGYTF,TGTGCCAGTACCGAGGGGGGGTCTGTCTATGGCTACACCTTC
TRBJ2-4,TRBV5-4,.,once,CASSSLRDVNGDIQYF,TGTGCCAGCAGCTCCCTGCGGGACGTAAACGGGGACATTCAGTACTTC
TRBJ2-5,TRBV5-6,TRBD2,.,CASSLDGSGRWGHGTQYF,TGTGCCAGCAGCTTGGATGGTAGCGGGAGGTGGGGCCATGGCACCCAGTACTTC
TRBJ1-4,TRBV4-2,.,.,CASRYEDRLNEKLFF,TGTGCCAGCAGGTACGAGGACAGACTTAATGAAAAACTGTTTTTT
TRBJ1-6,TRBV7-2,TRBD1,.,CASSTTGNSPLHF,TGTGCCAGCAGCACGACAGGGAACTCACCCCTCCACTTT
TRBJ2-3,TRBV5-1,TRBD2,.,CASSRTSGNTDTQYF,TGCGCCAGCAGCAGGACTAGCGGGAATACAGATACGCAGTATTTT
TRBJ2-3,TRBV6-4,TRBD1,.,CASSLNKGGDTQYF,TGTGCCAGCAGCCTAAACAAAGGGGGCGATACGCAGTATTTT
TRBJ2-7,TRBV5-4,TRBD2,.,CASSLAGGVSYEQYF,TGTGCCAGCAGCCTAGCGGGGGGAGTCTCCTACGAGCAGTACTTC